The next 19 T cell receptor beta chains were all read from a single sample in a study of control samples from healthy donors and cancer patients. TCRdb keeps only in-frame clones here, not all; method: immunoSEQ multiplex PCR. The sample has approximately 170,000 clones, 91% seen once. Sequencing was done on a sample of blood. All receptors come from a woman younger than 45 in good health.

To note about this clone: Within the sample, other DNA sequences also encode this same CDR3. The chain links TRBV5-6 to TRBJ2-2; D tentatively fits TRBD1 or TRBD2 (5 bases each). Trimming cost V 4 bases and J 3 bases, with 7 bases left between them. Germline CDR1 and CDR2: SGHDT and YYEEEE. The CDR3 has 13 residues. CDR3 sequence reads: CASSLGHTGELFF. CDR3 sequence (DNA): TGTGCCAGCAGCCTGGGACACACCGGGGAGCTGTTTTTT.

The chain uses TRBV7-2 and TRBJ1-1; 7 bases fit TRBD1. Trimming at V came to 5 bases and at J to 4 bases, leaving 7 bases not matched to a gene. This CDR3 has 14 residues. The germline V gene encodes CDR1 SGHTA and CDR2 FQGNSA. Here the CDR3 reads CASSGRGWATEAFF. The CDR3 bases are TGTGCCAGCAGCGGCAGGGGGTGGGCCACTGAAGCTTTCTTT. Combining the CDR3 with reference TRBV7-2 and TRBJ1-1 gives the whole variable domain GAGVSQSPSNKVTEKGKDVELRCDPISGHTALYWYRQSLGQGLEFLIYFQGNSAPDKSGLPSDRFSAERTGGSVSTLTIQRTQQEDSAVYLCASSGRGWATEAFFGQGTRLTVV.

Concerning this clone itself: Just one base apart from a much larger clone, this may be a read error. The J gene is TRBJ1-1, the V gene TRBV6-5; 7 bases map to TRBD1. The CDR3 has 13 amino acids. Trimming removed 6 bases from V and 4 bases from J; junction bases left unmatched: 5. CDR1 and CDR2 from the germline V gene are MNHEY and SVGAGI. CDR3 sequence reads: CASRDTGATEAFF. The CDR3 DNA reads TGTGCCAGCAGGGATACAGGGGCCACTGAAGCTTTCTTT.

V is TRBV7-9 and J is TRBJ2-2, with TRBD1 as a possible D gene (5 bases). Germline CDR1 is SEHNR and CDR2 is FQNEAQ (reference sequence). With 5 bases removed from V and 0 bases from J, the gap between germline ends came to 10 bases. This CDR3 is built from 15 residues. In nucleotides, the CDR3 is TGTGCCAGCAGCACTGGACACGCGAACACCGGGGAGCTGTTTTTT. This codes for CASSTGHANTGELFF. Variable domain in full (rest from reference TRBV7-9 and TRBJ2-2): DTGVSQNPRHKITKRGQNVTFRCDPISEHNRLYWYRQTLGQGPEFLTYFQNEAQLEKSRLLSDRFSAERPKGSFSTLEIQRTEQGDSAMYLCASSTGHANTGELFFGEGSRLTVL.

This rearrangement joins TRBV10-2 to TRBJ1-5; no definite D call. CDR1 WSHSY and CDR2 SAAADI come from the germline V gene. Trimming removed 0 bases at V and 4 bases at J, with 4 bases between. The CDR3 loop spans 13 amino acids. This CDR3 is CASSESENQPQHF. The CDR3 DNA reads TGCGCCAGCAGTGAGTCGGAGAATCAGCCCCAGCATTTT.

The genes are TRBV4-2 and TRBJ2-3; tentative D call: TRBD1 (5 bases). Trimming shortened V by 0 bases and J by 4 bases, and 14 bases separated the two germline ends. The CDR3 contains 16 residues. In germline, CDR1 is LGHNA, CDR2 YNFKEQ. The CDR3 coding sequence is TGTGCCAGCAGCCAAGATCAGGGTGTAGGGTCAGATACGCAGTATTTT. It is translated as CASSQDQGVGSDTQYF.

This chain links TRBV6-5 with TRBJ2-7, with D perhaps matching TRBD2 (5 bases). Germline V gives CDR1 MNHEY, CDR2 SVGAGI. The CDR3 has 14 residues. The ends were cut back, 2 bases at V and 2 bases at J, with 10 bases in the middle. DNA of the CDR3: TGTGCCAGCAGTTACCGGGATCGAACCTACGAGCAGTACTTC. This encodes CASSYRDRTYEQYF.

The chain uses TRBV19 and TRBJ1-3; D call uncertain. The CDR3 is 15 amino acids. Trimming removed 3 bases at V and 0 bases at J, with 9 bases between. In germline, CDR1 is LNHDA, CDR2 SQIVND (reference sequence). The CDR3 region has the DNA TGTGCCAGTAGTATTCGACTGTCCTCTGGAAACACCATATATTTT. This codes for CASSIRLSSGNTIYF.

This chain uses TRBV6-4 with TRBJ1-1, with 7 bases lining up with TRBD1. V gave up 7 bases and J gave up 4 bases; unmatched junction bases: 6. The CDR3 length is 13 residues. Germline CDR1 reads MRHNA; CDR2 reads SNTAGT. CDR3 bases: TGTGCCAGCATTAATACAGGGGCCACTGAAGCTTTCTTT. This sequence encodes CASINTGATEAFF.

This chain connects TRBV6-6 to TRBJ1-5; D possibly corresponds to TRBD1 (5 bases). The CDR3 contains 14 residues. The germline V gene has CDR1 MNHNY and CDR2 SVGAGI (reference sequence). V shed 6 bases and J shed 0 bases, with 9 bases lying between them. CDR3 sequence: CASRGPNSNQPQHF. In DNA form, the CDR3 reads TGTGCCAGCAGGGGACCGAATAGCAATCAGCCCCAGCATTTT.

The CDR3 loop is CASSGQGINQPQHF. Written as DNA, the CDR3 is TGTGCCAGCAGTGGACAGGGGATCAATCAGCCCCAGCATTTT. The chain is built from TRBV2 and TRBJ1-5; 8 bases match TRBD1. This CDR3 region has 14 residues. Germline V lookup: CDR1 SNHLY, CDR2 FYNNEI. With V trimmed by 4 bases and J by 3 bases, 2 bases remained unmatched.

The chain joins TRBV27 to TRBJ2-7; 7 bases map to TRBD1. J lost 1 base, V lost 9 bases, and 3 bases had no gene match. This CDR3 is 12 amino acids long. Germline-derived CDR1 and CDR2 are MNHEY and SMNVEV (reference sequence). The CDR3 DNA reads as TGTGCCAGTTGGGACAGATCCTACGAGCAGTACTTC. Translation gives CASWDRSYEQYF.

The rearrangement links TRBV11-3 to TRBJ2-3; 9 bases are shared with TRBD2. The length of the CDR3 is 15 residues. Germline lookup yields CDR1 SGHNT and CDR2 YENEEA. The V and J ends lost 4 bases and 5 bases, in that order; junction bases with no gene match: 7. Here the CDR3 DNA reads TGTGCCAGCAGCTCTAGCGGGGCGGCTGGAGATACGCAGTATTTT. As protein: CASSSSGAAGDTQYF.

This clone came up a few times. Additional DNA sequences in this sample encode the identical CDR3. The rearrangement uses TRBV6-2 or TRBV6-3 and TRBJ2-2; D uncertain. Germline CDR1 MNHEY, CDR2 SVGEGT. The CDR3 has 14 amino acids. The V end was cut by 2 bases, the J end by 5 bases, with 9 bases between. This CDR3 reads CASSYRGETGELFF. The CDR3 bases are TGTGCCAGCAGTTACAGAGGAGAGACCGGGGAGCTGTTTTTT.

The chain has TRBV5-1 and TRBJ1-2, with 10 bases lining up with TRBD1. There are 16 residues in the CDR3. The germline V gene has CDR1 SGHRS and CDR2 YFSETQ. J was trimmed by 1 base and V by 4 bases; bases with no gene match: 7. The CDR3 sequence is CASSPWTGGDNYGYTF. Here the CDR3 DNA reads TGCGCCAGCAGCCCCTGGACAGGGGGAGATAACTATGGCTACACCTTC.

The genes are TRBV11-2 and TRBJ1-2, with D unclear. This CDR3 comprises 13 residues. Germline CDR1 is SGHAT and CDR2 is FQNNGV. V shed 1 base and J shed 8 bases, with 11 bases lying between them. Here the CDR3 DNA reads TGTGCCAGCAGCTTAGCCAGCGCGCGGGGCTACACCTTC. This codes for CASSLASARGYTF.

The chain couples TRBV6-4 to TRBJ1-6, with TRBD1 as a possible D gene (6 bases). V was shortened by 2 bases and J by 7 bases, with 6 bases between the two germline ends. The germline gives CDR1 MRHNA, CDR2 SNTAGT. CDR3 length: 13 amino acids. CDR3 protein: CASSDTGNSPLHF. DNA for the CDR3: TGTGCCAGCAGTGACACAGGGAATTCACCCCTCCACTTT.

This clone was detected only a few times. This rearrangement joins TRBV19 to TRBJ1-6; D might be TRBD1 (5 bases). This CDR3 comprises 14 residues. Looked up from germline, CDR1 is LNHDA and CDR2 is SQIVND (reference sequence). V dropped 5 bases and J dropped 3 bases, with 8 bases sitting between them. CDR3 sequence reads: CASSPRVYNSPLHF. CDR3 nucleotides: TGTGCCAGTAGTCCCAGGGTCTATAATTCACCCCTCCACTTT. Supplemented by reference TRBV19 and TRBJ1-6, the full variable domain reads DGGITQSPKYLFRKEGQNVTLSCEQNLNHDAMYWYRQDPGQGLRLIYYSQIVNDFQKGDIAEGYSVSREKKESFPLTVTSAQKNPTAFYLCASSPRVYNSPLHFGNGTRLTVT.

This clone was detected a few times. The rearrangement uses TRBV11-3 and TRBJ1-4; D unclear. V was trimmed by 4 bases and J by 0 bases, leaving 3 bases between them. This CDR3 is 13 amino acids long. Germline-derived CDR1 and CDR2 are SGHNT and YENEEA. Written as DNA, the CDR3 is TGTGCCAGCAGCTCATCAACTAATGAAAAACTGTTTTTT. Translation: CASSSSTNEKLFF.